The T cell receptor beta chain under discussion was sequenced for a study of human T cells and chemical hapten exposure. Across the whole study: Alopecia areata, totalis or universalis affected patients who were mostly female.

Overall study findings and caveats: Expanded TCR counts at PT1 went up together with patch test score, a positive correlation. Counts of TCRs above 1 in 1000 frequency stayed unchanged with DPC sensitization.

TCRdb called the RACE reads again in MiXCR, with one record for every CDR3 protein. The profile shows approximately 350,000 distinct CDR3 sequences, about 6% of them singletons. Documented time point: patch test 2, 6 weeks after DPC sensitization. Treatment given: therapeutic diphenylcyclopropenone sensitization with weekly scalp DPC. V shed 1 base and J shed 8 bases, with 11 bases lying between them. Germline-derived CDR1 and CDR2 are KGHSH and LQKENI. The CDR3 loop spans 13 amino acids. This clonotype was found many times. Its antigen is not known. The sample consisted of whole blood, taken in connection with sensitization to the hapten diphenylcyclopropenone (DPC). This clonotype was obtained from a woman aged 18-29 years with alopecia areata. Some clones in this sample may be carry-over from other donors' samples. The chain couples TRBV18 to TRBJ1-1; D gene unclear. CDR3 protein: CASSPLMGVEAFF. CDR3 in DNA: TGTGCCAGCTCACCACTCATGGGAGTAGAAGCTTTCTTT.